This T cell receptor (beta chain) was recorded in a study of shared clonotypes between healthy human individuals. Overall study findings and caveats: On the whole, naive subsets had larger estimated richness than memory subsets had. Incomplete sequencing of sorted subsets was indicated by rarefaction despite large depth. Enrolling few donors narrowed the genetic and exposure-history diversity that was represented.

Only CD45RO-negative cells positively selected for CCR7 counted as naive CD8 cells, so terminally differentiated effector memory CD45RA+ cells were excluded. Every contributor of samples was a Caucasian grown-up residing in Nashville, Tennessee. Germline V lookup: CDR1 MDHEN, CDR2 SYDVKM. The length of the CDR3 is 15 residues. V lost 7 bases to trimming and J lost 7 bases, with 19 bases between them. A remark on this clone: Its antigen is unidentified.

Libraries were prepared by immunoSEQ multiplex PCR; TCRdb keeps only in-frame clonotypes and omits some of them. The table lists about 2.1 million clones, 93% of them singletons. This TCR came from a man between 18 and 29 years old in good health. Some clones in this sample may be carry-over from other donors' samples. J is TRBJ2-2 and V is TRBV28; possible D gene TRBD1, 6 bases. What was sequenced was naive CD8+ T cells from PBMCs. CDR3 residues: CASTSIEATGGELFF. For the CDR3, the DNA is TGTGCCAGCACCTCAATAGAAGCGACAGGCGGGGAGCTGTTTTTT.